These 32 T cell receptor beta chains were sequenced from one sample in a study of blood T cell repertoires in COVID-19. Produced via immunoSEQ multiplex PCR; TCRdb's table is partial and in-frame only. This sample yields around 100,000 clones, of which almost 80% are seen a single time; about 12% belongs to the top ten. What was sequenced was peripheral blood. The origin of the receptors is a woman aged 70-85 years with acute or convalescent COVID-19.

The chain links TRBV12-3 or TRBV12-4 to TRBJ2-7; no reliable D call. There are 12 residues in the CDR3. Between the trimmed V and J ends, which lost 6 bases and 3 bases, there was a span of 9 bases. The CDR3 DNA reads TGTGCCAGCAGCACTACGGTCTACGAGCAGTACTTC. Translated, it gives CASSTTVYEQYF.

The DNA of the CDR3 is TGCGCCAGCAGCTTGGCACGAGACACTGAAGCTTTCTTT. Its translation: CASSLARDTEAFF. The V and J genes are TRBV5-1 and TRBJ1-1; D unclear. V dropped 0 bases and J dropped 3 bases, with 6 bases sitting between them. The germline V gene encodes CDR1 SGHRS and CDR2 YFSETQ. This CDR3 is 13 amino acids long.

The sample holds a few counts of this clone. CDR3 protein: CASSVEGDNSPLHF. CDR3 nucleotides: TGTGCCAGCAGCGTAGAAGGGGATAATTCACCCCTCCACTTT. The chain employs TRBV9 and TRBJ1-6; D might be TRBD1 (5 bases). V was clipped by 0 bases and J by 5 bases, with 6 bases between them. Germline loops: CDR1 SGDLS, CDR2 YYNGEE. The CDR3 sequence is 14 residues long.

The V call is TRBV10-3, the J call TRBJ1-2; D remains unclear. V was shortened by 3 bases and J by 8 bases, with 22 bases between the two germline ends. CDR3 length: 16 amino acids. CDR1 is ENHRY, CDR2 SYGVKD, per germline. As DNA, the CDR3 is TGTGCCATCAGTGACGCGGTTCCCTACCGGCTGGAAGGCTACACCTTC. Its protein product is CAISDAVPYRLEGYTF.

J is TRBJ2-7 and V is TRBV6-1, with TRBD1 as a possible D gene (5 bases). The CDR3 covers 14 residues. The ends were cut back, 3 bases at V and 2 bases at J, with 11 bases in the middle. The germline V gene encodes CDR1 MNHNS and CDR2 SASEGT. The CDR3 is CASSDIRAAYEQYF. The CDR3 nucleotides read TGTGCCAGCAGTGATATCAGGGCCGCCTACGAGCAGTACTTC.

CDR3 sequence (DNA): TGTGCCAGCAGTGGAAACTCAGGGGGCCCAGATACGCAGTATTTT. Protein product: CASSGNSGGPDTQYF. This chain uses TRBV6-4 with TRBJ2-3; 8 positions agree with TRBD1. Unmatched junction bases numbered 7, after V lost 4 bases and J lost 4 bases. Germline-derived CDR1 and CDR2 are MRHNA and SNTAGT. The CDR3 totals 15 residues.

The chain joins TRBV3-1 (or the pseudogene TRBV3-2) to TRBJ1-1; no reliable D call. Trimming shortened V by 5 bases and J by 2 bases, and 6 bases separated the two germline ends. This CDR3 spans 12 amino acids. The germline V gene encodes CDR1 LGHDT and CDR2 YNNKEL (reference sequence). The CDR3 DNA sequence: TGTGCCAGCAGCGAAGCAAACACTGAAGCTTTCTTT. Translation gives CASSEANTEAFF.

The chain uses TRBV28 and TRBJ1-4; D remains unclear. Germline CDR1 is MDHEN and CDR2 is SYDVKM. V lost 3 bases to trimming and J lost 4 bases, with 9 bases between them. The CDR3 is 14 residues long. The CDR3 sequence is CASSLRPNNEKLFF. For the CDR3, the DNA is TGTGCCAGCAGTTTGCGGCCGAATAATGAAAAACTGTTTTTT.

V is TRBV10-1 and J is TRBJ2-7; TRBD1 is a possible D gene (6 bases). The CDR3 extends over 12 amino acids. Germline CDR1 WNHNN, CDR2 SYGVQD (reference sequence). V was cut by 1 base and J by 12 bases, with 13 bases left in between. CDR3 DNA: TGCGCCAGCAGTGAGTTACAGGGCCAGGCGTACTTC. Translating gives CASSELQGQAYF.

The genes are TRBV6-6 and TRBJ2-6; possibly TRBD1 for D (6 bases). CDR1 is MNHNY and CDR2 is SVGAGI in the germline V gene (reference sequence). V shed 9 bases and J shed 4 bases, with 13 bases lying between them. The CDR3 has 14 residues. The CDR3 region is CASYRAEGANVLTF. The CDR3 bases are TGTGCCAGTTACAGGGCTGAAGGGGCCAACGTCCTGACTTTC.

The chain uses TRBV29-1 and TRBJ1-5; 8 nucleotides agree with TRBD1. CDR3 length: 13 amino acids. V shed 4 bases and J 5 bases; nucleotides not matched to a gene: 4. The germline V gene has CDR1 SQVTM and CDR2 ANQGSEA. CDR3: CSVGRGQDQPQHF. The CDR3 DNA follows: TGCAGCGTTGGCAGGGGGCAGGATCAGCCCCAGCATTTT.

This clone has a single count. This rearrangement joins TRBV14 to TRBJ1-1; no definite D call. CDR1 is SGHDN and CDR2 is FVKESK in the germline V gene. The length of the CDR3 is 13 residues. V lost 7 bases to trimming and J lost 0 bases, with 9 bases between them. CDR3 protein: CASKRQLNTEAFF. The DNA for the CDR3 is TGTGCCAGCAAGCGCCAGTTGAACACTGAAGCTTTCTTT.

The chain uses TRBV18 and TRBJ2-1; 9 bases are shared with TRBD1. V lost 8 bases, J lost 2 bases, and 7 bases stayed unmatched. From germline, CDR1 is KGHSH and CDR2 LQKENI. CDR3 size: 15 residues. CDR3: CASEAGQGTYNEQFF. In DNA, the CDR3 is TGTGCCAGCGAGGCCGGACAGGGGACCTACAATGAGCAGTTCTTC.

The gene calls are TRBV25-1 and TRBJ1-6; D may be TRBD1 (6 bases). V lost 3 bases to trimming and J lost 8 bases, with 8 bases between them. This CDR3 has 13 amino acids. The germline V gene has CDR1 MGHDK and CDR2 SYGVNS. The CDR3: CASSDRGDSPLHF. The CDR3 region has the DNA TGTGCCAGCAGTGACAGGGGAGATTCACCCCTCCACTTT.

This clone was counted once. The CDR3 reads CASSPGGRNNQPQHF. The CDR3 region has the DNA TGTGCCAGCAGCCCTGGAGGGAGGAACAATCAGCCCCAGCATTTT. This sequence joins TRBV28 and TRBJ1-5; D unclear. Germline V CDR1 and CDR2: MDHEN, SYDVKM. The length of the CDR3 is 15 residues. With 6 bases removed from V and 3 bases from J, the gap between germline ends came to 15 bases. The whole variable domain, filled in from reference TRBV28 and TRBJ1-5, reads DVKVTQSSRYLVKRTGEKVFLECVQDMDHENMFWYRQDPGLGLRLIYFSYDVKMKEKGDIPEGYSVSREKKERFSLILESASTNQTSMYLCASSPGGRNNQPQHFGDGTRLSIL.

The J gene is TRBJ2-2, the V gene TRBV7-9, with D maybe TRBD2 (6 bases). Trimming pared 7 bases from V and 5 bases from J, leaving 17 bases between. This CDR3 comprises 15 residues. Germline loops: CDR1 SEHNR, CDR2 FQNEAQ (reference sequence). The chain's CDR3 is CASNKAGGGTGELFF. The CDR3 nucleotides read TGTGCCAGCAACAAAGCCGGGGGTGGTACCGGGGAGCTGTTTTTT.

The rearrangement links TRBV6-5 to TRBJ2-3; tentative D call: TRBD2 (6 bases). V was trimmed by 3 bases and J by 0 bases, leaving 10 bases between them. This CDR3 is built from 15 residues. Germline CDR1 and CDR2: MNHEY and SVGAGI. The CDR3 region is CASSYRTISTDTQYF. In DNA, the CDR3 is TGTGCCAGCAGTTATCGGACTATAAGCACAGATACGCAGTATTTT.

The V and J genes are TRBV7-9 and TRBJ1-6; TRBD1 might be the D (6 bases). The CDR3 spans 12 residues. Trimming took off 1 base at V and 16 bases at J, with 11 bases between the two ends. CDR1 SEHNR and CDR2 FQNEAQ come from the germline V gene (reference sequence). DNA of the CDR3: TGTGCCAGCAGCTTAGGACAGGCTAATCTCCACTTT. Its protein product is CASSLGQANLHF.

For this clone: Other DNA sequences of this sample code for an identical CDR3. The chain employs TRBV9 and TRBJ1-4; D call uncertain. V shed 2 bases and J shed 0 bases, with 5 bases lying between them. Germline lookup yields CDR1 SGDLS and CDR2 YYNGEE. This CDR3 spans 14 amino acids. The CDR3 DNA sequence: TGTGCCAGCAGCGTGGACTCAACTAATGAAAAACTGTTTTTT. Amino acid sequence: CASSVDSTNEKLFF. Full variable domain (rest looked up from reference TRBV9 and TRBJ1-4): DSGVTQTPKHLITATGQRVTLRCSPRSGDLSVYWYQQSLDQGLQFLIQYYNGEERAKGNILERFSAQQFPDLHSELNLSSLELGDSALYFCASSVDSTNEKLFFGSGTQLSVL.

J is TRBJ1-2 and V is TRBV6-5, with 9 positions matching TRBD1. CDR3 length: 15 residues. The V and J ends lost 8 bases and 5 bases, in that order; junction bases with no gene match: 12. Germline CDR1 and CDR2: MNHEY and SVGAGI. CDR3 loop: CASGARDRAIYGYTF. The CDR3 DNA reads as TGTGCCAGCGGGGCACGGGACAGGGCAATTTATGGCTACACCTTC.

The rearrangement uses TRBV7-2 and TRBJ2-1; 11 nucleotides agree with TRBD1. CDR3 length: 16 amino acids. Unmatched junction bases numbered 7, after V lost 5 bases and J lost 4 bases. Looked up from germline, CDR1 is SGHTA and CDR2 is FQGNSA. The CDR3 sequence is CASSPPGTGGYNEQFF. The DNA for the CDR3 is TGTGCCAGCAGCCCCCCCGGGACAGGGGGTTACAATGAGCAGTTCTTC.

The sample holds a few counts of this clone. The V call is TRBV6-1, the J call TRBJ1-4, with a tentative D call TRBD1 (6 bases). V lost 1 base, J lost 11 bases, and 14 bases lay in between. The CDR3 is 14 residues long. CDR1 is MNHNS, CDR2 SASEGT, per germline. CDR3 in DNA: TGTGCCAGCAGTGAAGGAGGGTCAGGGGTGAAACTGTTTTTT. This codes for CASSEGGSGVKLFF.

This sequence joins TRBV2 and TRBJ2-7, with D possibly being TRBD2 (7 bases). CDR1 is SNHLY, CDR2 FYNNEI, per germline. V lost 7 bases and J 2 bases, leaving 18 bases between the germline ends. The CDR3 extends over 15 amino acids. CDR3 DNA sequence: TGTGCCAGCATCCTACCGGCGGGGGCCGCCTACGAGCAGTACTTC. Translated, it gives CASILPAGAAYEQYF.

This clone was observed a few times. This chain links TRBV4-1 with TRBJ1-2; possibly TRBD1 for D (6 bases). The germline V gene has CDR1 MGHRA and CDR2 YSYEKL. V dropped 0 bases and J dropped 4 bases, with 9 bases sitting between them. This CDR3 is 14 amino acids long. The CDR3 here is CASSQDRGTYGYTF. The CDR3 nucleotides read TGCGCCAGCAGCCAAGATAGGGGGACCTATGGCTACACCTTC.

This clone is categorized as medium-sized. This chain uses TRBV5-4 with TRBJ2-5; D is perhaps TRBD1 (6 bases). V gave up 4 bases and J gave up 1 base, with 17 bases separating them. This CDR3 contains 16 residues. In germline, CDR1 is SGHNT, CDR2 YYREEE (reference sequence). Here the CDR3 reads CASSPPPGDVQETQYF. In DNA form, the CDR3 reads TGTGCCAGCAGCCCCCCGCCAGGGGATGTCCAAGAGACCCAGTACTTC.

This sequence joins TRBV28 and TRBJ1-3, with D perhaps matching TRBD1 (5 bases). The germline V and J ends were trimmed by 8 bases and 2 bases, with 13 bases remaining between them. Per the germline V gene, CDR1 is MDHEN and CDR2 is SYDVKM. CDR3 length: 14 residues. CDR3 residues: CASLLGGAGNTIYF. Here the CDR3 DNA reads TGTGCCAGCCTCCTGGGGGGGGCTGGAAACACCATATATTTT.

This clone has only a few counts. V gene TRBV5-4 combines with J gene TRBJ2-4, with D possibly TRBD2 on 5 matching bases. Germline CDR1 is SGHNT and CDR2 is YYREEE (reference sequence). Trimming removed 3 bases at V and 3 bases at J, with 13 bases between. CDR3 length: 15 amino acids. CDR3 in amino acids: CASSSLAGNKNIQYF. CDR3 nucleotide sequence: TGTGCCAGCAGCTCCCTGGCGGGCAACAAAAACATTCAGTACTTC. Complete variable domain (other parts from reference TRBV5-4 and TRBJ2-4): ETGVTQSPTHLIKTRGQQVTLRCSSQSGHNTVSWYQQALGQGPQFIFQYYREEENGRGNFPPRFSGLQFPNYSSELNVNALELDDSALYLCASSSLAGNKNIQYFGAGTRLSVL.

CDR3 in DNA: TGTGCCAGCAGCCCGCCGGGACAGAATAATGAAAAACTGTTTTTT. Residues: CASSPPGQNNEKLFF. The chain carries TRBV11-1 and TRBJ1-4, with 7 bases fitting TRBD1. V shed 5 bases and J 4 bases; nucleotides not matched to a gene: 7. CDR1 is SGHAT and CDR2 is FQDESV in the germline V gene (reference sequence). The CDR3 totals 15 residues.

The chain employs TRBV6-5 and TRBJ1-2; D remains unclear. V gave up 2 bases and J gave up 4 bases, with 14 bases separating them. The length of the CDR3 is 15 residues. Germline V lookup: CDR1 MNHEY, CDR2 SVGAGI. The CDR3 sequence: CASSYMRDNSYGYTF. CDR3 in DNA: TGTGCCAGCAGTTACATGCGAGACAACTCCTATGGCTACACCTTC.

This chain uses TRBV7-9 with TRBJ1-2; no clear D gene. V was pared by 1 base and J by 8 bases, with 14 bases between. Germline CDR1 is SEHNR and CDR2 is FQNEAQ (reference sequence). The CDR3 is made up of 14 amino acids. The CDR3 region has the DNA TGTGCCAGCAGCTTAGTTGGGTCGGCGGGAGGCTACACCTTC. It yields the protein CASSLVGSAGGYTF.

CDR3 sequence: CSVERQGDGYTF. The CDR3 DNA reads as TGCAGCGTTGAACGTCAGGGGGATGGCTACACCTTC. The V gene is TRBV29-1, the J gene TRBJ1-2; 7 nucleotides line up with TRBD1. CDR3 length: 12 amino acids. V was clipped by 2 bases and J by 6 bases; unmatched bases: 3. Per germline, CDR1 SQVTM and CDR2 ANQGSEA.

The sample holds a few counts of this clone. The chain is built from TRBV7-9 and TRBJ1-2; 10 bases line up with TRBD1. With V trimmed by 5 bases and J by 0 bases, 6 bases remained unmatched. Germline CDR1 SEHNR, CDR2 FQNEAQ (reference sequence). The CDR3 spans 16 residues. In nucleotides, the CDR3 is TGTGCCAGCAGCCCCGCCGGGACAGGGGCTAACTATGGCTACACCTTC. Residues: CASSPAGTGANYGYTF.